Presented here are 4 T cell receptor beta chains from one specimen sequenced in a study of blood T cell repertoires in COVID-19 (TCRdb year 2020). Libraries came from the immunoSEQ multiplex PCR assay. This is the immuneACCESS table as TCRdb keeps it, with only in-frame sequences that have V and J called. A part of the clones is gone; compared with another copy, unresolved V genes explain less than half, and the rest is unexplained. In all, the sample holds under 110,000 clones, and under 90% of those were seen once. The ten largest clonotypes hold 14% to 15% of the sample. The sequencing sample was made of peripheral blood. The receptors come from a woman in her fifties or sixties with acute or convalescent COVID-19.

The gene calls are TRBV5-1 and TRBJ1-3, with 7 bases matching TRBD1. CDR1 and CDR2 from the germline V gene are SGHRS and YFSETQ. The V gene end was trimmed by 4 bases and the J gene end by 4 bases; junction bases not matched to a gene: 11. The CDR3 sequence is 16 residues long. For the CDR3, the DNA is TGCGCCAGCAGCAGGACAGGTGGTTCTGCGGGAAACACCATATATTTT. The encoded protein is CASSRTGGSAGNTIYF.

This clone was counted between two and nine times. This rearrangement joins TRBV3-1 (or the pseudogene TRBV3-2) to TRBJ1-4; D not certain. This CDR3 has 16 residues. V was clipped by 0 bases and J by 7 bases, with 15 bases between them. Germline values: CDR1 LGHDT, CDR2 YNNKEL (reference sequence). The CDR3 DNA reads TGTGCCAGCAGCCAAGATCTCGGCAGGTCTATTGAAAAACTGTTTTTT. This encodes CASSQDLGRSIEKLFF.

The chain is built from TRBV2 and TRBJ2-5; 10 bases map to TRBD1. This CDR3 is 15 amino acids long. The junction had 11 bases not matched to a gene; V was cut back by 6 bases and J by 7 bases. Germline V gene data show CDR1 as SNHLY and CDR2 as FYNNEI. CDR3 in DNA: TGTGCCAGCAGCGGAGAGACAGGGGGCGGGGTGACCCAGTACTTC. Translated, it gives CASSGETGGGVTQYF.

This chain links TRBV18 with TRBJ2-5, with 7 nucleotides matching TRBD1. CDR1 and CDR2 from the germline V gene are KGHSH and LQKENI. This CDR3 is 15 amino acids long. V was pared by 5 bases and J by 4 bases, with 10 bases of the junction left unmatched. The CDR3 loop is CASSSPRTGSETQYF. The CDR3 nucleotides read TGTGCCAGCTCATCCCCACGGACAGGTTCAGAGACCCAGTACTTC.